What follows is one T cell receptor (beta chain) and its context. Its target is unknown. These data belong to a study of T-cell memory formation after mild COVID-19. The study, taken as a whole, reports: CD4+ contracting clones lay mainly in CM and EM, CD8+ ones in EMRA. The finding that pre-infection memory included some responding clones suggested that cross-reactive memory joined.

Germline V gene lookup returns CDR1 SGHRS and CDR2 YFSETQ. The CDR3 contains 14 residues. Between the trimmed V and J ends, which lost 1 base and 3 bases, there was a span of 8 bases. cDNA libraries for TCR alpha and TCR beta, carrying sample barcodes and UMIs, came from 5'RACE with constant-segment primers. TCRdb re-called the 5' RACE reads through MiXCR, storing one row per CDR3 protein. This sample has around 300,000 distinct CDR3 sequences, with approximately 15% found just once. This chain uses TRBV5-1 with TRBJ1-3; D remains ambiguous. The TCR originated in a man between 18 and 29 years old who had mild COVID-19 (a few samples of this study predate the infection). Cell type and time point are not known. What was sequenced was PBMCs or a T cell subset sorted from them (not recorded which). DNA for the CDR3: TGCGCCAGCAGCTTGAACAGATTTGGAAACACCATATATTTT. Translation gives CASSLNRFGNTIYF.